Listed below are T cell receptor beta chains from one sample, sequenced in a study of T cell responses to AZD1222 COVID-19 vaccine. Libraries were prepared by immunoSEQ multiplex PCR; TCRdb keeps only in-frame clonotypes and omits some of them. Among roughly 67,000 clones listed, 88% were seen once. The source material was peripheral blood, sampled on day 0 of AZD1222 vaccination. These receptors originate from an adult in good health. The CDR3 runs from the conserved cysteine through the conserved F or W. The order of the fields is V gene, CDR3 length, CDR3 protein.

V gene: TRBV19; CDR3 length: 15; CDR3 protein: CASSMGGARDNEQFF
V gene: TRBV2; CDR3 length: 13; CDR3 protein: CASSTEQGEGAFF
V gene: TRBV18; CDR3 length: 14; CDR3 protein: CASSRQGAVYEQYF
V gene: TRBV6-5; CDR3 length: 13; CDR3 protein: CATAQGENTEAFF
V gene: TRBV30; CDR3 length: 14; CDR3 protein: CAWSSMWVDEKLFF
V gene: TRBV27; CDR3 length: 15; CDR3 protein: CASSLLVGGGETQYF
V gene: TRBV7-9; CDR3 length: 16; CDR3 protein: CASSPLGGATYNEQFF
V gene: TRBV27; CDR3 length: 14; CDR3 protein: CASSPHGGSYEQYF
V gene: TRBV5-4; CDR3 length: 14; CDR3 protein: CASRPTGPNTEAFF
V gene: TRBV16; CDR3 length: 14; CDR3 protein: CASSLSYSNQPQHF
V gene: TRBV24-1; CDR3 length: 15; CDR3 protein: CATSGQTKSYNEQFF
V gene: TRBV4-2; CDR3 length: 17; CDR3 protein: CASSQEPSGSSYNEQFF
V gene: TRBV5-1; CDR3 length: 14; CDR3 protein: CASSNPRGIETQYF
V gene: TRBV6-2/TRBV6-3; CDR3 length: 18; CDR3 protein: CASSYSTRQGLGADTQYF
V gene: TRBV2; CDR3 length: 17; CDR3 protein: CASSEAKTGFYRYWQYF
V gene: TRBV19; CDR3 length: 15; CDR3 protein: CASTAGTGGYNEQFF
V gene: TRBV6-2/TRBV6-3; CDR3 length: 18; CDR3 protein: CASSYSLLTSGYSYEQYF
V gene: TRBV5-1; CDR3 length: 12; CDR3 protein: CASSSRQYEQYF
V gene: TRBV7-9; CDR3 length: 10; CDR3 protein: CASTSNEQFF
V gene: TRBV6-5; CDR3 length: 14; CDR3 protein: CASSYDRRGLEQFF
V gene: TRBV7-8; CDR3 length: 14; CDR3 protein: CASSLYEGNQPQHF
V gene: TRBV24-1; CDR3 length: 13; CDR3 protein: CATSGGNSYEQYF
V gene: TRBV29-1; CDR3 length: 15; CDR3 protein: CSVDGTSGSTDTQYF
V gene: TRBV5-5; CDR3 length: 15; CDR3 protein: CASSLAGGEGTEAFF
V gene: TRBV2; CDR3 length: 16; CDR3 protein: CASSRPGTGGGSPLHF
V gene: TRBV7-9; CDR3 length: 16; CDR3 protein: CASSPIYTIPTDTQYF
V gene: TRBV3-1/TRBV3-2; CDR3 length: 17; CDR3 protein: CASSQEFGTSGKVEQFF
V gene: TRBV30; CDR3 length: 16; CDR3 protein: CAWSEGQSLSNQPQHF
V gene: TRBV11-2; CDR3 length: 16; CDR3 protein: CASSLGTGSSNTEAFF
V gene: TRBV6-5; CDR3 length: 15; CDR3 protein: CASTSGPRGNSPLHF
V gene: TRBV7-9; CDR3 length: 12; CDR3 protein: CASSLDRDEQYF
V gene: TRBV7-8; CDR3 length: 19; CDR3 protein: CASSPPLRLAPSSYNEQFF
V gene: TRBV30; CDR3 length: 11; CDR3 protein: CAWSQIYGYTF
V gene: TRBV29-1; CDR3 length: 11; CDR3 protein: CSVPLGTEAFF
V gene: TRBV5-1; CDR3 length: 15; CDR3 protein: CASSLGTGAPYEQYF
V gene: TRBV21-1; CDR3 length: 14; CDR3 protein: CASNRWGGTGELFF
V gene: TRBV19; CDR3 length: 13; CDR3 protein: CASSKGTAYEAFF
V gene: TRBV6-5; CDR3 length: 13; CDR3 protein: CASSYSMNTEAFF
V gene: TRBV6-4; CDR3 length: 14; CDR3 protein: CANNRESSGNTIYF
V gene: TRBV11-2; CDR3 length: 15; CDR3 protein: CASSRDRGLRTEAFF
V gene: TRBV27; CDR3 length: 13; CDR3 protein: CASSLDENQPQHF
V gene: TRBV7-9; CDR3 length: 14; CDR3 protein: CASTPRGGNTEAFF
V gene: TRBV2; CDR3 length: 13; CDR3 protein: CASSEQGFAEAFF
V gene: TRBV28; CDR3 length: 12; CDR3 protein: CASRRPGQPQHF
V gene: TRBV9; CDR3 length: 17; CDR3 protein: CASSVGEDRSSYNEQFF